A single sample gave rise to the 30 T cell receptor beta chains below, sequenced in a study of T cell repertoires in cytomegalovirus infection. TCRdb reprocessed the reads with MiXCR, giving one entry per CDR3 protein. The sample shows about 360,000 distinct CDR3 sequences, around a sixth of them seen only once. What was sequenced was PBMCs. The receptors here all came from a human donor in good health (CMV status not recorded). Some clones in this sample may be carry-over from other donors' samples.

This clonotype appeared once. This CDR3 reads CASSSYRGELFF. CDR3 sequence (DNA): TGTGCCAGCAGCTCATATCGGGGGGAGCTGTTTTTT. This chain connects TRBV7-9 to TRBJ2-2; D uncertain. CDR3 length: 12 amino acids. Per the germline V gene, CDR1 is SEHNR and CDR2 is FQNEAQ (reference sequence). Trimming stripped 4 bases from V and 8 bases from J, with 8 bases between.

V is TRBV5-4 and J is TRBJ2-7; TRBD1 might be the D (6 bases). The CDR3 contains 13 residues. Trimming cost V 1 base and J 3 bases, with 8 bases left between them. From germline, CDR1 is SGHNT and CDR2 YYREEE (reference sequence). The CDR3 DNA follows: TGTGCCAGCAGCTTGCAGGGGTACTACGAGCAGTACTTC. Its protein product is CASSLQGYYEQYF.

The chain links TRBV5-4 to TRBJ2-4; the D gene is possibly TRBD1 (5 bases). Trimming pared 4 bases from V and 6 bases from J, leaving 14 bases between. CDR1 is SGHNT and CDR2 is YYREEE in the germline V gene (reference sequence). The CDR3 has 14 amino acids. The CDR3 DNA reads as TGTGCCAGCAGCCAGGACCAGGGAAGAAACATTCAGTACTTC. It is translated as CASSQDQGRNIQYF.

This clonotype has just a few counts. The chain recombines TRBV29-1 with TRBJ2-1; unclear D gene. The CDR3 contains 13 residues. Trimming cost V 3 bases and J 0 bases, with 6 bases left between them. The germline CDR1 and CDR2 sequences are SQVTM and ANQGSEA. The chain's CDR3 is CSVDDSSYNEQFF. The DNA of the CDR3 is TGCAGCGTTGATGACTCCTCCTACAATGAGCAGTTCTTC.

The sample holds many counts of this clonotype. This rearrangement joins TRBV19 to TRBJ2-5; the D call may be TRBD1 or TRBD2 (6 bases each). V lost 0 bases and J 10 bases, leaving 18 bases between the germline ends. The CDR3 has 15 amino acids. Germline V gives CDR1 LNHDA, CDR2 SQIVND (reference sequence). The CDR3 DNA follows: TGTGCCAGTAGTATAGATCTGTCGGGGGCTGGAGGCCAGTACTTC. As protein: CASSIDLSGAGGQYF.

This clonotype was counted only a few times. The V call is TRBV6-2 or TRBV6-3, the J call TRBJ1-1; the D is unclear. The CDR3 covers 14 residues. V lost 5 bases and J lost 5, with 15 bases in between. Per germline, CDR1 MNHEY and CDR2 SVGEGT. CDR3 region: CASSPPEPGTEAFF. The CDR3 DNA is TGTGCCAGCAGTCCCCCCGAGCCGGGGACTGAAGCTTTCTTT.

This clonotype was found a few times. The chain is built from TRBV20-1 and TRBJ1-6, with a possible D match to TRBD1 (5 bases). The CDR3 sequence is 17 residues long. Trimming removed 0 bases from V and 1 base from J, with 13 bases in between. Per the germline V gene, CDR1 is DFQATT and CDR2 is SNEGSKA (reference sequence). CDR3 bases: TGCAGTGCTAGAGATGGGGGGTTTGGGTCCTATAATTCACCCCTCCACTTT. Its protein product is CSARDGGFGSYNSPLHF.

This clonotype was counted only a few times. This CDR3 reads CASRLQHQETQYF. CDR3 DNA: TGTGCCAGCAGACTTCAGCATCAAGAGACCCAGTACTTC. The rearrangement links TRBV12-3 or TRBV12-4 to TRBJ2-5, with D unresolved. V gave up 6 bases and J gave up 2 bases, with 10 bases separating them. This CDR3 has 13 amino acids.

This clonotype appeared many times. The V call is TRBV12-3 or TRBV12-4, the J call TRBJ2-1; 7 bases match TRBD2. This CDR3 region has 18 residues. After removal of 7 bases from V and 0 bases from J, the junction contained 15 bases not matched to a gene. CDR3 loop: CASTPPAASGRSYNEQFF. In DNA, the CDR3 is TGTGCCAGCACCCCCCCCGCCGCTAGCGGTCGCTCCTACAATGAGCAGTTCTTC.

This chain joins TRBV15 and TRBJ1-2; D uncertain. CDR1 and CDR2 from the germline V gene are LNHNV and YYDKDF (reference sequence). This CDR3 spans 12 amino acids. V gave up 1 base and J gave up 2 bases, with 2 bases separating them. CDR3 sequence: CATSRVNYGYTF. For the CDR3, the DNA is TGTGCCACCAGCAGAGTCAACTATGGCTACACCTTC. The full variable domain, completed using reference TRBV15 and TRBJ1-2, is DAMVIQNPRYQVTQFGKPVTLSCSQTLNHNVMYWYQQKSSQAPKLLFHYYDKDFNNEADTPDNFQSRRPNTSFCFLDIRSPGLGDTAMYLCATSRVNYGYTFGSGTRLTVV.

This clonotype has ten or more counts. The CDR3 reads CASSLIKGRDYYNEQFF. The CDR3 nucleotides read TGTGCCAGCAGCCTAATCAAGGGCCGGGACTACTACAATGAGCAGTTCTTC. This chain uses TRBV7-9 with TRBJ2-1, with 7 bases lining up with TRBD2. Germline V gene sequence: CDR1 SEHNR, CDR2 FQNEAQ (reference sequence). After removal of 5 bases from V and 3 bases from J, the junction contained 13 bases not matched to a gene. CDR3 size: 17 residues.

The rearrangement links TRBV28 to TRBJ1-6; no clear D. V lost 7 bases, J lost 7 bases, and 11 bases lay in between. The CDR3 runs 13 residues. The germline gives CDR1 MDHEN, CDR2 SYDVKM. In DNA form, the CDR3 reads TGTGCCAGCACCCCCGGGCCCAATTCACCCCTCCACTTT. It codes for CASTPGPNSPLHF.

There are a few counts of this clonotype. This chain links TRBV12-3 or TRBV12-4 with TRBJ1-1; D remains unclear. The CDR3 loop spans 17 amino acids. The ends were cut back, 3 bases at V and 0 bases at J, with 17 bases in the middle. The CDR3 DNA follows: TGTGCCAGCAGTTTCAGCAGGCGATTGAATTTGAACACTGAAGCTTTCTTT. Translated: CASSFSRRLNLNTEAFF.

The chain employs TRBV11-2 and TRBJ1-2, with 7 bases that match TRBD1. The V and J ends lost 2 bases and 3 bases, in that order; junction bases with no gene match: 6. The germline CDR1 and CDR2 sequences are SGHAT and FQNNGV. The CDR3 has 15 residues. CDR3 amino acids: CASSLTGTVDYGYTF. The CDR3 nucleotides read TGTGCCAGCAGCTTAACCGGGACAGTAGACTATGGCTACACCTTC.

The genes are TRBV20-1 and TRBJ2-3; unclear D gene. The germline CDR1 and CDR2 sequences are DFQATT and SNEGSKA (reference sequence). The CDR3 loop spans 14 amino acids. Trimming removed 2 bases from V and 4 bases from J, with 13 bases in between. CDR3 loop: CSARPTRKPDTQYF. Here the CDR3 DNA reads TGCAGTGCTAGACCCACCCGTAAACCAGATACGCAGTATTTT.

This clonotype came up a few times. The CDR3 DNA reads TGTGCCAGCACTCGGATGAACACTGAAGCTTTCTTT. It codes for CASTRMNTEAFF. This chain links TRBV28 with TRBJ1-1; D unclear. CDR1 is MDHEN and CDR2 is SYDVKM in the germline V gene. This CDR3 is built from 12 residues. Trimming stripped 7 bases from V and 0 bases from J, with 6 bases between.

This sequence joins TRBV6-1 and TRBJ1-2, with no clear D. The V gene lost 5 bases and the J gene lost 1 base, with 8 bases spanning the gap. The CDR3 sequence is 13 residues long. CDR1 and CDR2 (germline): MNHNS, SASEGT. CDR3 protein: CASSRLLNYGYTF. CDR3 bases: TGTGCCAGCAGTCGACTACTTAACTATGGCTACACCTTC.

CDR3 nucleotide sequence: TGTGCCAGCAGCATAAGGCAGGCTTTTGGTGAGCAGTTCTTC. Translation: CASSIRQAFGEQFF. V usage is TRBV7-9 and J usage is TRBJ2-1; D is unclear. Germline values: CDR1 SEHNR, CDR2 FQNEAQ (reference sequence). The CDR3 has 14 amino acids. The V end lost 5 bases, the J end lost 9 bases, and 17 bases lay between the germline ends.

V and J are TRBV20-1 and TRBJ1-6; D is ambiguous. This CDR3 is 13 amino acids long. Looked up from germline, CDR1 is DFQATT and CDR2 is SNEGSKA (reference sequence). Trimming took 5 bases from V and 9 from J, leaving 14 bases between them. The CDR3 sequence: CSAPLELASPLHF. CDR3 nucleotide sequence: TGCAGTGCTCCGCTGGAACTTGCTTCACCCCTCCACTTT.

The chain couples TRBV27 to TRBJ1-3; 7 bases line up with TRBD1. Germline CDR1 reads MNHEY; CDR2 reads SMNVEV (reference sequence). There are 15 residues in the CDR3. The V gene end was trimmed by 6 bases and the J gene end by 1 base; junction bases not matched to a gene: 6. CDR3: CASRGGGASGNTIYF. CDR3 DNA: TGTGCCAGCAGGGGAGGGGGCGCATCTGGAAACACCATATATTTT.

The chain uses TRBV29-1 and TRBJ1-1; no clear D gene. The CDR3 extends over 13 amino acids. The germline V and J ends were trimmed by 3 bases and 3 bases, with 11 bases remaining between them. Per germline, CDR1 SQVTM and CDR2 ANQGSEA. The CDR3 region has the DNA TGCAGCGTTGAGGGTACGCTGGACACTGAAGCTTTCTTT. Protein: CSVEGTLDTEAFF.

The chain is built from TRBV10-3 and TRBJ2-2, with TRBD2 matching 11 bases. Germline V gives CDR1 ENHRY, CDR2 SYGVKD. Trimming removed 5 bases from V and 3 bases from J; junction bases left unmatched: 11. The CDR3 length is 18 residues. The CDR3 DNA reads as TGTGCCATCAGTACCGGACAGACTAGCGGGACTTACACCGGGGAGCTGTTTTTT. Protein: CAISTGQTSGTYTGELFF.

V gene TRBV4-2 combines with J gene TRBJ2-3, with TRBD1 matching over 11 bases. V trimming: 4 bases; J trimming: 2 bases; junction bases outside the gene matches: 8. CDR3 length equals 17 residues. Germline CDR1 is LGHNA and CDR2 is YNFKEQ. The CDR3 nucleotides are TGTGCCAGCAGCCCGGCAGCGGGACAGGGGGTCACAGATACGCAGTATTTT. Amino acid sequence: CASSPAAGQGVTDTQYF.

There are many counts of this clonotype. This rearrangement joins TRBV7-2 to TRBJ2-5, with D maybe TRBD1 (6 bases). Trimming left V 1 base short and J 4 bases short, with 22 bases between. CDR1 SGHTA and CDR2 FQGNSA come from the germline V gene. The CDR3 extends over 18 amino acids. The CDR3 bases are TGTGCCAGCAGCTTAGATATCTCCAGGGGCGCACGAGGAGAGACCCAGTACTTC. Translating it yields CASSLDISRGARGETQYF.

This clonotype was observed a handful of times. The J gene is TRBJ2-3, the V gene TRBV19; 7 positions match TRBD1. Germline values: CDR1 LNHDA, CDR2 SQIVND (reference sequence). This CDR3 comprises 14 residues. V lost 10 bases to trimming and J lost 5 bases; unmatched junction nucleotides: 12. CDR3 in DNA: TGTGCCACCTCGGGACAGCGAAATGGAGATACGCAGTATTTT. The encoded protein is CATSGQRNGDTQYF.

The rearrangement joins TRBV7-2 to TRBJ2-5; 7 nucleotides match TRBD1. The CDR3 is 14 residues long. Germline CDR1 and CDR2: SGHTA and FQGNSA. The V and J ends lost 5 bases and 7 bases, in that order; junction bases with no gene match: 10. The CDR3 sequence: CASSPTTGTGTQYF. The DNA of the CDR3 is TGTGCCAGCAGCCCGACGACAGGGACGGGGACCCAGTACTTC.

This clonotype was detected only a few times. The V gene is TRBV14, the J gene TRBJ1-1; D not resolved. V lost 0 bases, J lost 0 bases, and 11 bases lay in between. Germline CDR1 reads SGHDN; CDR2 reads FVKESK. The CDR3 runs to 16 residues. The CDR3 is CASSQDGRGLNTEAFF. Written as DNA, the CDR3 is TGTGCCAGCAGCCAAGATGGGAGAGGGTTGAACACTGAAGCTTTCTTT.

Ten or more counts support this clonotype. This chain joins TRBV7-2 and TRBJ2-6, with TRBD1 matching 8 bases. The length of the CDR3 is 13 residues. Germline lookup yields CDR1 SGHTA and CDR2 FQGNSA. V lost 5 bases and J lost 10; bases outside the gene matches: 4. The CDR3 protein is CASSTGQENVLTF. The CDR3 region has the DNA TGTGCCAGCAGCACGGGACAGGAAAACGTCCTGACTTTC.

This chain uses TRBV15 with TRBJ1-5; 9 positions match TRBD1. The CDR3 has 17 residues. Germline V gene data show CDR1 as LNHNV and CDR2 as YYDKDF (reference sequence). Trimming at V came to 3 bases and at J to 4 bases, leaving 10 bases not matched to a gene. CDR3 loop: CATSSSLWTGENQPQHF. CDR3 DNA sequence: TGTGCCACCAGCAGCAGCCTATGGACAGGGGAAAATCAGCCCCAGCATTTT.

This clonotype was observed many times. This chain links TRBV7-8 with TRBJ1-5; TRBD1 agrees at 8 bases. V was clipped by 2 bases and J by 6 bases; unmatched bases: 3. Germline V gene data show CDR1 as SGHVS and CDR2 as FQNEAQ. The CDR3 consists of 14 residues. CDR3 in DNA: TGTGCCAGCAGCTTAAGACAGGGGAGTCAGCCCCAGCATTTT. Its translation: CASSLRQGSQPQHF.